Each of the 18 T cell receptor beta chains below was sequenced from the same sample in a study of identical twins. TCRdb processed the 5' RACE reads anew with MiXCR; each CDR3 protein has one entry. Among 510,000 or so distinct CDR3 sequences listed, approximately 16% were seen once. These data were likewise used in another study, on yellow fever vaccine responses in identical twins.

Sequenced sample: CD4+ T cells sorted from blood. These TCRs come from a woman under 30 in good health.

This chain connects TRBV5-1 to TRBJ2-3, with D uncertain. Germline loops: CDR1 SGHRS, CDR2 YFSETQ. Between the trimmed V and J ends, which lost 0 bases and 2 bases, there was a span of 10 bases. This CDR3 comprises 15 residues. The CDR3 here is CASSLAIGNTDTQYF. CDR3 sequence (DNA): TGCGCCAGCAGCTTGGCCATCGGCAACACAGATACGCAGTATTTT.

The chain recombines TRBV2 with TRBJ2-7, with 7 bases that match TRBD1. In germline, CDR1 is SNHLY, CDR2 FYNNEI. The CDR3 is 13 amino acids. With V trimmed by 8 bases and J by 5 bases, 9 bases remained unmatched. CDR3: CASSPRGIDEQYV. CDR3 coding DNA: TGTGCCAGCTCCCCCAGGGGGATCGACGAGCAGTACGTC.

This clonotype has just a few counts. The J gene is TRBJ2-7, the V gene TRBV20-1; no reliable D call. Germline V gene lookup returns CDR1 DFQATT and CDR2 SNEGSKA (reference sequence). V was cut by 1 base and J by 5 bases, with 9 bases left in between. CDR3 length: 12 residues. The CDR3 region has the DNA TGCAGTGCTAGAGCCACCGGCCACGAGCAGTACGTC. Amino acid sequence: CSARATGHEQYV.

This clonotype was seen ten or more times. This rearrangement joins TRBV7-2 to TRBJ1-2, with 9 bases that match TRBD1. The CDR3 is 15 residues long. Germline V gene data show CDR1 as SGHTA and CDR2 as FQGNSA. The V segment lost 2 bases and the J segment 5 bases; nucleotides outside the gene matches: 6. CDR3 DNA: TGTGCCAGCAGCTTACCGGGACAGGGAAAGTATGGCTACACCTTC. Its protein product is CASSLPGQGKYGYTF. Variable domain in full (rest from reference TRBV7-2 and TRBJ1-2): GAGVSQSPSNKVTEKGKDVELRCDPISGHTALYWYRQSLGQGLEFLIYFQGNSAPDKSGLPSDRFSAERTGGSVSTLTIQRTQQEDSAVYLCASSLPGQGKYGYTFGSGTRLTVV.

This rearrangement joins TRBV12-3 or TRBV12-4 to TRBJ2-2; D is unclear. V was trimmed by 10 bases and J by 3 bases, leaving 9 bases between them. The CDR3 is 12 residues long. This chain's CDR3 is CAIIPDTGELFF. In DNA, the CDR3 is TGTGCCATCATCCCGGACACCGGGGAGCTGTTTTTT.

This clonotype was detected only a few times. The rearrangement uses TRBV10-3 and TRBJ1-2, with 11 bases identical to TRBD1. Germline V gene data show CDR1 as ENHRY and CDR2 as SYGVKD. There are 14 residues in the CDR3. The ends lost 9 bases at V and 6 bases at J; junction bases unmatched: 9. In DNA form, the CDR3 reads TGTGCCATTCGGACAGGGGGCGATTCTCATGGCTACACCTTC. Protein: CAIRTGGDSHGYTF.

The rearrangement joins TRBV28 to TRBJ2-2, with 8 bases identical to TRBD1. The CDR3 consists of 17 residues. J gave up 1 base and V 6 bases, and 10 bases lay outside the gene matches. Germline CDR1 and CDR2: MDHEN and SYDVKM. The CDR3 is CASRTPGDRGNTGELFF. CDR3 in DNA: TGTGCCAGCAGGACGCCCGGAGACAGGGGGAACACCGGGGAGCTGTTTTTT.

The chain has TRBV28 and TRBJ2-5; D may be TRBD2 (6 bases). Trimming took off 7 bases at V and 5 bases at J, with 20 bases between the two ends. This CDR3 spans 15 amino acids. Germline V gives CDR1 MDHEN, CDR2 SYDVKM. The CDR3 reads CASNKRWAGKETQYF. CDR3 DNA sequence: TGTGCCAGCAACAAAAGGTGGGCGGGGAAGGAGACCCAGTACTTC.

This clonotype was seen a handful of times. The chain carries TRBV6-1 and TRBJ1-4; D not resolved. Germline CDR1 and CDR2: MNHNS and SASEGT. This CDR3 is 15 amino acids long. The V gene lost 7 bases and the J gene lost 0 bases, with 12 bases spanning the gap. CDR3 loop: CASNPADATNEKLFF. CDR3 nucleotides: TGTGCCAGCAATCCGGCAGACGCAACTAATGAAAAACTGTTTTTT.

A few counts support this clonotype. This sequence joins TRBV29-1 and TRBJ2-5, with D perhaps assigned TRBD1 or TRBD2 (7 bases each). The ends were cut back, 4 bases at V and 5 bases at J, with 14 bases in the middle. Germline V CDR1 and CDR2: SQVTM, ANQGSEA. The CDR3 extends over 13 amino acids. The CDR3 is CSVAGGGGETQYF. The CDR3 DNA follows: TGCAGCGTTGCAGGGGGAGGGGGGGAGACCCAGTACTTC.

The chain has TRBV6-1 and TRBJ2-3, with 7 bases fitting TRBD1. Unmatched junction bases numbered 12, after V lost 10 bases and J lost 5 bases. Germline V lookup: CDR1 MNHNS, CDR2 SASEGT. The CDR3 spans 14 residues. The CDR3 sequence: CATSKGGAKDTQYF. CDR3 in DNA: TGTGCCACCTCAAAAGGGGGCGCGAAAGATACGCAGTATTTT.

This clonotype was found a few times. The CDR3 sequence: CASSAGLRSYEQYF. CDR3 bases: TGTGCCAGTAGTGCGGGCCTCCGCTCCTACGAGCAGTACTTC. The rearrangement links TRBV19 to TRBJ2-7; tentatively, D is TRBD2 (5 bases). V gave up 5 bases and J gave up 0 bases, with 11 bases separating them. This CDR3 contains 14 residues. CDR1 is LNHDA, CDR2 SQIVND, per germline (reference sequence).

The table lists this clonotype with a few counts. The V call is TRBV19, the J call TRBJ2-1; unclear D gene. Trimming cost V 5 bases and J 11 bases, with 13 bases left between them. CDR3 size: 12 residues. The germline V gene has CDR1 LNHDA and CDR2 SQIVND (reference sequence). The DNA for the CDR3 is TGTGCCAGTAGTTCCCCCGGGCCCCAGCAGTTCTTC. It encodes CASSSPGPQQFF.

This chain connects TRBV7-9 to TRBJ2-3; no firm D call. Trimming pared 7 bases from V and 2 bases from J, leaving 7 bases between. The CDR3 length is 12 residues. Germline loops: CDR1 SEHNR, CDR2 FQNEAQ (reference sequence). The CDR3 loop is CASTDYTDTQYF. The DNA for the CDR3 is TGTGCCAGCACCGATTACACAGATACGCAGTATTTT.

The chain combines TRBV20-1 with TRBJ2-1; 7 positions agree with TRBD2. The V and J ends lost 6 bases and 0 bases, in that order; junction bases with no gene match: 8. This CDR3 comprises 15 residues. CDR1 and CDR2 (germline): DFQATT, SNEGSKA (reference sequence). Here the CDR3 DNA reads TGCAGTGCGGAAGCGGGACTTAACTCCTACAATGAGCAGTTCTTC. Translation gives CSAEAGLNSYNEQFF.

This clonotype was detected many times. The gene calls are TRBV6-1 and TRBJ1-1; possible D gene TRBD1, 5 bases. The CDR3 runs to 13 residues. The ends were cut back, 8 bases at V and 6 bases at J, with 16 bases in the middle. Germline V gives CDR1 MNHNS, CDR2 SASEGT. CDR3 residues: CASLESGGPEAFF. DNA of the CDR3: TGTGCCAGCTTAGAGTCGGGGGGACCTGAAGCTTTCTTT.

V gene TRBV14 combines with J gene TRBJ2-2; D not certain. V dropped 1 base and J dropped 2 bases, with 8 bases sitting between them. The CDR3 is made up of 15 amino acids. Germline V gene data show CDR1 as SGHDN and CDR2 as FVKESK. In DNA, the CDR3 is TGTGCCAGCAGCCAAGCAGTGTTTAACACCGGGGAGCTGTTTTTT. Translated: CASSQAVFNTGELFF.

This rearrangement joins TRBV28 to TRBJ2-1, with TRBD1 matching 10 bases. The germline V gene has CDR1 MDHEN and CDR2 SYDVKM. This CDR3 has 15 amino acids. The junction had 4 bases not matched to a gene; V was cut back by 3 bases and J by 5 bases. CDR3 protein: CASSFPGTGDNEQFF. CDR3 coding DNA: TGTGCCAGCAGTTTCCCCGGGACAGGGGACAATGAGCAGTTCTTC.